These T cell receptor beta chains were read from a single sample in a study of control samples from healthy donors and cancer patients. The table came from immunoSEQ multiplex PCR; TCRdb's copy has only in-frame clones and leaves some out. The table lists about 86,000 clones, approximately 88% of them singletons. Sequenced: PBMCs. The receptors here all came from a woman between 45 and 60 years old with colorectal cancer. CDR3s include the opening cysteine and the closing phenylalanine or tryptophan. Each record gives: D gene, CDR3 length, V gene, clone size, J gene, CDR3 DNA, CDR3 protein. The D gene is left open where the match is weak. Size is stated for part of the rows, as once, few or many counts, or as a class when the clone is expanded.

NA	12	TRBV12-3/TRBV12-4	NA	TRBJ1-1	TGTGCCAGCAGCCGTGGGACCAAAGAAGCTTTCTTT	CASSRGTKEAFF
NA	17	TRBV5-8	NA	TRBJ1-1	TGTGCCAGCAGCTCGCCTCTACGGGGGGCTTCGTACACTGAAGCTTTCTTT	CASSSPLRGASYTEAFF
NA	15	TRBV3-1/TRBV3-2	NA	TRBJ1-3	TGTGCCAGCAGCCAAGCATGGACTATCGGAAACACCATATATTTT	CASSQAWTIGNTIYF
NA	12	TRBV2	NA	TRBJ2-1	TGTGCCAGCAGTCGGGACATGAATGAGCAGTTCTTC	CASSRDMNEQFF
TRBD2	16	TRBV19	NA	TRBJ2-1	TGTGCCAGTAGTATTAGCCTAGCGGGGAGGGACAATGAGCAGTTCTTC	CASSISLAGRDNEQFF
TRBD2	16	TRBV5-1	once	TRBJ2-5	TGCGCCAGCAGCTTGGGGACTAGCGGGACCGGAGAGACCCAGTACTTC	CASSLGTSGTGETQYF
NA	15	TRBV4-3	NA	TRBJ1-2	TGCGCCAGCAGCCAAGATGAGGGGATGGGCTATGGCTACACCTTC	CASSQDEGMGYGYTF
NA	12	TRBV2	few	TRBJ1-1	TGTGCCAGCAGTGAGACAGCCACTGAAGCTTTCTTT	CASSETATEAFF
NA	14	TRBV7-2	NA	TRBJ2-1	TGTGCCAGCAGCTTAGGAGTTAAGTCCAATGAGCAGTTCTTC	CASSLGVKSNEQFF
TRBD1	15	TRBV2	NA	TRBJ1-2	TGTGCCAGCAGTGAAGAGGTGAAGGGGGCGCGCGGCTACACCTTC	CASSEEVKGARGYTF
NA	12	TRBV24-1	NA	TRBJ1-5	TGTGCCACCAGTGACCCTAATCAGCCCCAGCATTTT	CATSDPNQPQHF
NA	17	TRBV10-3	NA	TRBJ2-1	TGTGCCATCAGTGAAGAGTCTGGGGTTTACTCCTACAATGAGCAGTTCTTC	CAISEESGVYSYNEQFF
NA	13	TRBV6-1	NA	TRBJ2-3	TGTGCCAGCAGTGAAGAGGGCACAGATACGCAGTATTTT	CASSEEGTDTQYF
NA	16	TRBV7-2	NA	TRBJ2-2	TGTGCCAGCAGCTGGCGGACAGCTCCGAACACCGGGGAGCTGTTTTTT	CASSWRTAPNTGELFF
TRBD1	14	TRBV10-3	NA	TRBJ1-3	TGTGCCATCACTACAGGGGTTTCTGGAAACACCATATATTTT	CAITTGVSGNTIYF
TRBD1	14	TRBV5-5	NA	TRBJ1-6	TGTGCCAGCAGCTTGGGACAGGGTAATTCACCCCTCCACTTT	CASSLGQGNSPLHF
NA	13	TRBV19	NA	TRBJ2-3	TGTGCCAGTGGGTCTGCTTTCACAGATACGCAGTATTTT	CASGSAFTDTQYF